This T cell receptor (beta chain) was identified during a study of T-cell memory formation after mild COVID-19. Overall study context: In these data, TCR clusters were largely donor specific. Study conclusions and caveats: Contracting clones, day 15 to 85, had balanced CD4/CD8, and later expanders favored CD4+. Cross-reactive memory seemingly joined, as some responding clones were found in pre-infection memory. Second-wave clones with a day 37 peak had unconfirmed SARS-CoV-2 specificity.

This clonotype was recorded a few times. Its antigen is undetermined. The CDR3 length is 14 residues. The V segment lost 5 bases and the J segment 2 bases; nucleotides outside the gene matches: 6. Germline loops: CDR1 SGHAT, CDR2 FQNNGV. TCRdb reprocessed the 5' RACE reads with MiXCR, giving one entry per CDR3 protein. The table lists 350,000 to 500,000 distinct CDR3 sequences, less than 25% of them singletons. The specimen sequenced was PBMCs or a T cell subset sorted from them (not recorded which). The receptor was isolated from an adult woman who had mild COVID-19 (a few samples of this study predate the infection). Cell type and time point are not known. The V and J genes are TRBV11-2 and TRBJ2-7; TRBD1 aligns across 7 bases. The CDR3: CASSRGQSPYEQYF. The CDR3 DNA reads as TGTGCCAGCAGCCGGGGACAGTCCCCCTACGAGCAGTACTTC.